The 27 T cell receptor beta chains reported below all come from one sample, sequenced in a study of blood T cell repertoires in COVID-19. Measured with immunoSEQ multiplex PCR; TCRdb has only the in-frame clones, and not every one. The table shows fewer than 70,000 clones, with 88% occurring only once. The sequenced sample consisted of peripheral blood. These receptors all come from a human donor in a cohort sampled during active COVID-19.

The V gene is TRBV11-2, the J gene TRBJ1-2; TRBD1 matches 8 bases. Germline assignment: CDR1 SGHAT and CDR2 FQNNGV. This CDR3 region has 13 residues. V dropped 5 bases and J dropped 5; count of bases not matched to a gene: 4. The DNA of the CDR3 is TGTGCCAGCAGCCCGACAGGGGAATATGGCTACACCTTC. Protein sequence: CASSPTGEYGYTF.

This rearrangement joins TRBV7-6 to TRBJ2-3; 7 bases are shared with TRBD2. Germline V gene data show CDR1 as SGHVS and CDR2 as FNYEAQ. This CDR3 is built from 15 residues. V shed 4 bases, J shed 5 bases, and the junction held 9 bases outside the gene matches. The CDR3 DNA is TGTGCCAGCAGCTCCACGACTGGGGAGGGAGATACGCAGTATTTT. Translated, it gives CASSSTTGEGDTQYF. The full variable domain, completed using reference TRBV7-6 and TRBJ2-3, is GAGVSQSPRYKVTKRGQDVALRCDPISGHVSLYWYRQALGQGPEFLTYFNYEAQQDKSGLPNDRFSAERPEGSISTLTIQRTEQRDSAMYRCASSSTTGEGDTQYFGPGTRLTVL.

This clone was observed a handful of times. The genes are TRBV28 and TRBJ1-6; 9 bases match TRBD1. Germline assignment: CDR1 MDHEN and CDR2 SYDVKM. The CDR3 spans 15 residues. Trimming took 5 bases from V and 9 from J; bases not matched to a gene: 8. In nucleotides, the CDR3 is TGTGCCAGCAGTGTCCGGGACAGGGATCGTTCACCCCTCCACTTT. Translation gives CASSVRDRDRSPLHF.

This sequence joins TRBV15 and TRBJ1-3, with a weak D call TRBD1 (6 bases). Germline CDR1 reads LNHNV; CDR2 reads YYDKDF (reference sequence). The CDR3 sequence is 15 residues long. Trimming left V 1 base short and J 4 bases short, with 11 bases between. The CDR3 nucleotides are TGTGCCACCAGCAGAGCAGGGGCGCGGGGAAACACCATATATTTT. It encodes CATSRAGARGNTIYF.

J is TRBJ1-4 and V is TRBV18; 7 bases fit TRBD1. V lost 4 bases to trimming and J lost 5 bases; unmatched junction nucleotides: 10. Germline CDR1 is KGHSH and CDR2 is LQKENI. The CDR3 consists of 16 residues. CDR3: CASSRSSGTANEKLFF. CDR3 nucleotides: TGTGCCAGCTCACGATCCTCCGGGACAGCGAATGAAAAACTGTTTTTT.

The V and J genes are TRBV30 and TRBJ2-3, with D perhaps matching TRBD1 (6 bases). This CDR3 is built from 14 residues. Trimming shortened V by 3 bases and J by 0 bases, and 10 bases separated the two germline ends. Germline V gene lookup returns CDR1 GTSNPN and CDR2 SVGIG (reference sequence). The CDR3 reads CAWRFTGSTDTQYF. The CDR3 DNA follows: TGTGCCTGGAGATTCACAGGGAGCACAGATACGCAGTATTTT.

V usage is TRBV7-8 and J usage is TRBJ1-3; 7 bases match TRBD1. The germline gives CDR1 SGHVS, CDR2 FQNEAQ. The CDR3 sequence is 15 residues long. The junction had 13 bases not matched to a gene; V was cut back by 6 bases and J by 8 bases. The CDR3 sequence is CASSHHRDSRDTIYF. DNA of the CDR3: TGTGCCAGCAGTCATCACCGGGACAGTCGGGACACCATATATTTT. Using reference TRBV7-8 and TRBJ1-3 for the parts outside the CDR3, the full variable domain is GAGVSQSPRYKVAKRGQDVALRCDPISGHVSLFWYQQALGQGPEFLTYFQNEAQLDKSGLPSDRFFAERPEGSVSTLKIQRTQQEDSAVYLCASSHHRDSRDTIYFGEGSWLTVV.

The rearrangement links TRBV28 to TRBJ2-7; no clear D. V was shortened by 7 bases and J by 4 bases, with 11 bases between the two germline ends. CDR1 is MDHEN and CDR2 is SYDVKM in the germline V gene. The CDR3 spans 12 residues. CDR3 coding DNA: TGTGCCAGCAATTCCGGAGCGTACGAGCAGTACTTC. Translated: CASNSGAYEQYF.

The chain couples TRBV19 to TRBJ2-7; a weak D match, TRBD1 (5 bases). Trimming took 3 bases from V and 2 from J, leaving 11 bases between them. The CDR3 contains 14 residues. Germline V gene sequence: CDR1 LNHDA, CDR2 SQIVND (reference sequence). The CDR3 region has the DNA TGTGCCAGTAGTATGTCGGCAGGGACCTACGAGCAGTACTTC. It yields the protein CASSMSAGTYEQYF.

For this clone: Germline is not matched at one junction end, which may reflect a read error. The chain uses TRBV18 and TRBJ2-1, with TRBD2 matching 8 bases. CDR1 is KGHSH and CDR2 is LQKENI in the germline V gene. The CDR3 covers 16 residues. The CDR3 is CASSPPLSGSGYEQFF. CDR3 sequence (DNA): TGTGCCAGCTCGCCACCCCTCAGCGGGAGCGGGTATGAGCAGTTCTTC.

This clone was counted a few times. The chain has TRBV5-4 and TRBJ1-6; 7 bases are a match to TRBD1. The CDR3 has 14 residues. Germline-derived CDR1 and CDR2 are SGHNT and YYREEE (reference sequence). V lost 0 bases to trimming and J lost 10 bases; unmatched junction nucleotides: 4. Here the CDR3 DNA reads TGTGCCAGCAGCTTGGACAGGGGCCACTCACCCCTCCACTTT. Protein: CASSLDRGHSPLHF.

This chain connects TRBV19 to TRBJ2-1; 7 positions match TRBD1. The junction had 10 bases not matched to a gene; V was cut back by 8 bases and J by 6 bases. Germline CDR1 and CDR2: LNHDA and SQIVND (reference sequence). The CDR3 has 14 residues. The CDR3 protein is CASSTGTDPNEQFF. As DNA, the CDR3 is TGTGCCAGTTCAACCGGGACAGACCCCAATGAGCAGTTCTTC.

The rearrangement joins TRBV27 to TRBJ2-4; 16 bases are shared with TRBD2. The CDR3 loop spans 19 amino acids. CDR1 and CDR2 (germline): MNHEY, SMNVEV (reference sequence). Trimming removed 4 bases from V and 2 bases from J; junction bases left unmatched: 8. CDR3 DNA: TGTGCCAGCAGTTCCCCGGGACTAGCGGGAGGGCCAACCAAAAACATTCAGTACTTC. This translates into CASSSPGLAGGPTKNIQYF.

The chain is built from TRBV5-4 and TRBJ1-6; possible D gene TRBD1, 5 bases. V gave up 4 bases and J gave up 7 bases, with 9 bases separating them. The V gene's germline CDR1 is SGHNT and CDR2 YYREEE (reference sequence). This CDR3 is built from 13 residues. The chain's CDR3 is CASSPRQNSPLHF. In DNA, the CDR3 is TGTGCCAGCAGCCCCAGACAGAATTCACCCCTCCACTTT.

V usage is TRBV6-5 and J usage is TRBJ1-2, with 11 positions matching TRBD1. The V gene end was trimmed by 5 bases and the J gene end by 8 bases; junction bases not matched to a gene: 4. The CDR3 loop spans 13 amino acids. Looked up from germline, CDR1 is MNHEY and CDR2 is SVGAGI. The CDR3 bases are TGTGCCAGCAGTCCGGACAGGGGGCTAGGCTACACCTTC. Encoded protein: CASSPDRGLGYTF.

CDR3 in amino acids: CAIGSGTNQETQYF. The CDR3 region has the DNA TGTGCCATCGGTAGCGGGACCAACCAAGAGACCCAGTACTTC. The chain has TRBV10-3 and TRBJ2-5; 8 bases agree with TRBD2. This CDR3 has 14 amino acids. The V segment lost 8 bases and the J segment 0 bases; nucleotides outside the gene matches: 5. From germline, CDR1 is ENHRY and CDR2 SYGVKD.

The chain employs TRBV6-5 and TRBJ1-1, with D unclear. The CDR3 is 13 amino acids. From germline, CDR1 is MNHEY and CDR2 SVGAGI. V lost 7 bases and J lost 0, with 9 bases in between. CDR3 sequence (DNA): TGTGCCAGCACGGGGAGCCTGAACACTGAAGCTTTCTTT. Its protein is CASTGSLNTEAFF.

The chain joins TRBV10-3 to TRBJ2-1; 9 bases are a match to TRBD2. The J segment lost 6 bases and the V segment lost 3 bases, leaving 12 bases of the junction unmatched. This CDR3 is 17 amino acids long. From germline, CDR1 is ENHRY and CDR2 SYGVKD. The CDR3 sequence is CAISDFSAGGKSNEQFF. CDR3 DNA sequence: TGTGCCATCAGTGATTTCTCGGCGGGGGGGAAAAGCAATGAGCAGTTCTTC.

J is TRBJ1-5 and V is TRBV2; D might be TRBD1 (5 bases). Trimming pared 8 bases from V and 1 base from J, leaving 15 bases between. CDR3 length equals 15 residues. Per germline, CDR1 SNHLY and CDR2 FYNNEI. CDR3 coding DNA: TGTGCCAGCGTGCGGGGGAGTGGAAGCAATCAGCCCCAGCATTTT. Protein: CASVRGSGSNQPQHF.

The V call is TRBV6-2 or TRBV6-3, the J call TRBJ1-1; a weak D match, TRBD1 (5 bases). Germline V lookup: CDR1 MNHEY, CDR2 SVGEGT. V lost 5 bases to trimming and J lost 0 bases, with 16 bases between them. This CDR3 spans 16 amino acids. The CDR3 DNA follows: TGTGCCAGCAGTAGAAGCGGGACGGGGATGAACACTGAAGCTTTCTTT. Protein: CASSRSGTGMNTEAFF.

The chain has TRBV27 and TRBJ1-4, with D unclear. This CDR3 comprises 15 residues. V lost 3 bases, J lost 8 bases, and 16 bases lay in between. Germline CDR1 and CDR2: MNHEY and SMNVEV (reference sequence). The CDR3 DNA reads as TGTGCCAGCAGTTTCGGAGGGCCCCTAATAGAAAAACTGTTTTTT. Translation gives CASSFGGPLIEKLFF.

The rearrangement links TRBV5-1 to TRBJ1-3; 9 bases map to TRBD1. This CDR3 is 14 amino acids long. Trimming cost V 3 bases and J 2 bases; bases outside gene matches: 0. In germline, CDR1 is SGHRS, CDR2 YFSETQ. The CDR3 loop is CASSWDRAGNTIYF. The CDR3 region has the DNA TGCGCCAGCAGCTGGGACAGGGCTGGAAACACCATATATTTT.

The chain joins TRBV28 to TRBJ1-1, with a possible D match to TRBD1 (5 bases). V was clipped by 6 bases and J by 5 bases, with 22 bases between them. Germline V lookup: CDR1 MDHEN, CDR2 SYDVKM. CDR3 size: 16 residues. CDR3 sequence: CASSPGGVISRTEAFF. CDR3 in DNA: TGTGCCAGCAGCCCTGGGGGGGTCATCAGCCGGACTGAAGCTTTCTTT.

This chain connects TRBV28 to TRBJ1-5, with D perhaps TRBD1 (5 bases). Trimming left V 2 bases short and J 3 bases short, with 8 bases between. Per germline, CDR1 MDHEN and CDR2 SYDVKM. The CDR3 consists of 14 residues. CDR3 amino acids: CASSLGRDNQPQHF. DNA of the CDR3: TGTGCCAGCAGTTTAGGCAGGGACAATCAGCCCCAGCATTTT.

As DNA, the CDR3 is TGTGCCAGCAGCTCCCGACAGGGCTCCTACGAGCAGTACTTC. Translation: CASSSRQGSYEQYF. The chain is built from TRBV11-2 and TRBJ2-7; 7 bases map to TRBD1. V was pared by 4 bases and J by 0 bases, with 3 bases of the junction left unmatched. The CDR3 runs to 14 residues. Per germline, CDR1 SGHAT and CDR2 FQNNGV.

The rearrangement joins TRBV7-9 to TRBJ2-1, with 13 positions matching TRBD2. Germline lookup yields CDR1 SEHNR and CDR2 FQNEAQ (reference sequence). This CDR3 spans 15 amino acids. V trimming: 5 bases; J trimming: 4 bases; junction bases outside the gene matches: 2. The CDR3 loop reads CASSRLAGGYNEQFF. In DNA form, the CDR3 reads TGTGCCAGCAGCCGACTAGCGGGAGGATACAATGAGCAGTTCTTC.

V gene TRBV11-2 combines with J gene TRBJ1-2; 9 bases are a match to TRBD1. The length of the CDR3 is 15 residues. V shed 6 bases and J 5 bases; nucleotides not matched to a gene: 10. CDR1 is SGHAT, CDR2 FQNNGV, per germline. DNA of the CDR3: TGTGCCAGCAGGGCATTACAGGGGGCGAGATATGGCTACACCTTC. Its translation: CASRALQGARYGYTF.